This T cell receptor (beta chain) was recovered during a study of T cell therapy after organ transplantation. At the level of the study: Of around 10 patients, eight responded clinically and two did not. Study observations and caveats: Post-therapy reconstitution appeared to include transferred and endogenous clonotypes. Nonresponder repertoires showed strong pretherapy expansions, barely changing post-therapy.

Libraries were prepared by immunoSEQ multiplex PCR; TCRdb keeps only in-frame clonotypes and omits some of them. Here the sample spans about 15,000 clones, 85% being singletons. The time point denotes: 20-29 weeks after completion of therapy. In the case of this clone: No antigen is known for it.

The CDR3 runs to 17 residues. Per germline, CDR1 SGHVS and CDR2 FQNEAQ. V lost 5 bases, J lost 6 bases, and 14 bases stayed unmatched. The chain couples TRBV7-8 to TRBJ2-3, with 10 bases matching TRBD2. This receptor was obtained from a human patient who had received a solid organ transplant and had CMV disease. The T cells may come from the graft donor. The input for sequencing was CD8+ T cells from blood, taken after autologous CMV-specific T cell therapy. The CDR3 region is CASSPPTSSGGRDTQYF. The CDR3 region has the DNA TGTGCCAGCAGCCCCCCTACTTCTAGCGGGGGCAGGGATACGCAGTATTTT.